This T cell receptor beta chain was sequenced during a study of blood T cells in healthy people across ages. With a J-beta primer mix and a sample-barcoded 5' primer, a second PCR ran roughly 6 to 11 cycles. From the 5' RACE reads, TCRdb called clonotypes with MiXCR, one entry per CDR3 protein. Among 500,000 to 650,000 distinct CDR3 sequences, about 26% were seen once, and the ten largest hold roughly 3.5%. CDR1 is SQVTM, CDR2 ANQGSEA, per germline. This CDR3 contains 15 residues. With 1 base removed from V and 7 bases from J, the gap between germline ends came to 20 bases. These data were also reused for a study on T cells of mothers and their children. Per that study: In each mother, TCR beta CDR3 reads exceeded 8.5 million; in each child, they numbered approximately 3.3 million. The study found slightly higher but non-significant overlap in related versus unrelated mother-child pairs. No T cell clones of persistent microchimeric origin were detected.

This clonotype originated in a boy aged 2 to 10 in good health. The sequenced material came from blood. The rearrangement uses TRBV29-1 and TRBJ2-7, with D unresolved. CDR3 sequence reads: CSVEGEGILTREQYF. Written as DNA, the CDR3 is TGCAGCGTTGAAGGTGAAGGGATCCTTACGAGGGAGCAGTACTTC.